The 29 T cell receptor beta chains below come from one sample, sequenced in a study of cytomegalovirus exposure and HLA in healthy donors. Vbeta (60) and Jbeta (13) primers were used in the PCR. Assay: immunoSEQ multiplex PCR; the TCRdb copy retains only in-frame clones and omits some. Of more than 75,000 clones listed, roughly 74% are singletons. The sample consisted of PBMCs. The receptors here all came from a woman aged 50 to 60 in good health and CMV-seropositive.

The chain uses TRBV5-4 and TRBJ2-7, with 8 bases that match TRBD2. The germline gives CDR1 SGHNT, CDR2 YYREEE (reference sequence). Trimming cost V 4 bases and J 2 bases; bases outside gene matches: 8. The CDR3 is 15 amino acids. The CDR3 here is CASSPELADAYEQYF. The CDR3 DNA is TGTGCCAGCAGCCCTGAACTAGCGGATGCCTACGAGCAGTACTTC.

This clone was recorded once. This sequence joins TRBV28 and TRBJ2-3; no reliable D call. The CDR3 totals 14 residues. In germline, CDR1 is MDHEN, CDR2 SYDVKM. The germline V and J ends were trimmed by 4 bases and 0 bases, with 8 bases remaining between them. Here the CDR3 reads CASSSSHSTDTQYF. CDR3 coding DNA: TGTGCCAGCAGTTCTAGTCATAGCACAGATACGCAGTATTTT.

This clone appeared once. The CDR3 DNA reads as TGTGCCAGCAGCCAAGCCCAACTAGCGGGGGGAGCCTACGAGCAGTACTTC. Translated: CASSQAQLAGGAYEQYF. The V and J genes are TRBV4-2 and TRBJ2-7, with 12 bases aligning to TRBD2. Germline CDR1 reads LGHNA; CDR2 reads YNFKEQ. This CDR3 is built from 17 residues. J gave up 2 bases and V 1 base, and 6 bases lay outside the gene matches.

CDR3 bases: TGTGCCAGCAGCTCTCGGGGGAGCTCCTACAATGAGCAGTTCTTC. This codes for CASSSRGSSYNEQFF. The V gene is TRBV7-3, the J gene TRBJ2-1; D perhaps matches TRBD2 (6 bases). CDR1 is SGHTA, CDR2 FQGTGA, per germline. V lost 4 bases, J lost 0 bases, and 10 bases lay in between. The CDR3 spans 15 residues. The complete variable domain, with remaining parts taken from reference TRBV7-3 and TRBJ2-1, reads GAGVSQTPSNKVTEKGKYVELRCDPISGHTALYWYRQSLGQGPEFLIYFQGTGAADDSGLPNDRFFAVRPEGSVSTLKIQRTERGDSAVYLCASSSRGSSYNEQFFGPGTRLTVL.

This sequence joins TRBV9 and TRBJ2-5; 8 nucleotides match TRBD2. Per germline, CDR1 SGDLS and CDR2 YYNGEE. There are 14 residues in the CDR3. J lost 4 bases, V lost 4 bases, and 6 bases had no gene match. CDR3 loop: CASSLGLAGETQYF. The DNA for the CDR3 is TGTGCCAGCAGCTTAGGGCTAGCGGGAGAGACCCAGTACTTC. The variable domain in full, with the rest retrieved from reference TRBV9 and TRBJ2-5, is DSGVTQTPKHLITATGQRVTLRCSPRSGDLSVYWYQQSLDQGLQFLIQYYNGEERAKGNILERFSAQQFPDLHSELNLSSLELGDSALYFCASSLGLAGETQYFGPGTRLLVL.

This clone was seen once. The chain joins TRBV12-5 to TRBJ2-2; D perhaps matches TRBD2 (6 bases). The CDR3 is 17 residues long. Looked up from germline, CDR1 is LGHNT and CDR2 is FRNRAP. V lost 3 bases and J 2 bases, leaving 16 bases between the germline ends. In DNA form, the CDR3 reads TGTGCTAGTGGTTTAAACCCGGGGCGGGAAAACACCGGGGAGCTGTTTTTT. Amino acids: CASGLNPGRENTGELFF. Full variable domain (rest looked up from reference TRBV12-5 and TRBJ2-2): DARVTQTPRHKVTEMGQEVTMRCQPILGHNTVFWYRQTMMQGLELLAYFRNRAPLDDSGMPKDRFSAEMPDATLATLKIQPSEPRDSAVYFCASGLNPGRENTGELFFGEGSRLTVL.

The chain employs TRBV6-6 and TRBJ1-2, with D perhaps matching TRBD1 (5 bases). Looked up from germline, CDR1 is MNHNY and CDR2 is SVGAGI (reference sequence). This CDR3 has 14 amino acids. Trimming took off 5 bases at V and 5 bases at J, with 15 bases between the two ends. The DNA of the CDR3 is TGTGCCAGCAGTCTATCTACAGGTGCTTATGGCTACACCTTC. Its protein is CASSLSTGAYGYTF.

The rearrangement joins TRBV4-1 to TRBJ2-3; TRBD2 is a possible D gene (5 bases). This CDR3 region has 16 residues. Germline V gene sequence: CDR1 MGHRA, CDR2 YSYEKL. Trimming cost V 0 bases and J 7 bases, with 17 bases left between them. The CDR3 is CASSQEELVQHHTQYF. DNA for the CDR3: TGCGCCAGCAGCCAAGAGGAACTAGTCCAACACCATACGCAGTATTTT.

The chain couples TRBV5-6 to TRBJ2-2; perhaps TRBD2 as D (6 bases). V was trimmed by 4 bases and J by 6 bases, leaving 19 bases between them. Germline values: CDR1 SGHDT, CDR2 YYEEEE. The CDR3 runs 16 residues. The CDR3 DNA reads as TGTGCCAGCAGCGGACCGGGACCATGGGAGGCCGGGGAGCTGTTTTTT. It yields the protein CASSGPGPWEAGELFF.

This clone was observed once. The genes are TRBV19 and TRBJ1-5; TRBD1 agrees at 8 bases. Trimming removed 4 bases from V and 2 bases from J; junction bases left unmatched: 7. The germline gives CDR1 LNHDA, CDR2 SQIVND (reference sequence). CDR3 length: 16 residues. CDR3 nucleotides: TGTGCCAGTAGTAAAGAAGGGACAGGTGGCAATCAGCCCCAGCATTTT. It specifies CASSKEGTGGNQPQHF.

Only one count was recorded for this clone. The genes are TRBV5-6 and TRBJ2-2; 7 positions match TRBD2. The CDR3 loop spans 15 amino acids. V lost 4 bases and J lost 1; bases outside the gene matches: 4. CDR1 and CDR2 (germline): SGHDT, YYEEEE. CDR3 coding DNA: TGTGCCAGCAGCCAAGCGGGGAGGAACACCGGGGAGCTGTTTTTT. Residues: CASSQAGRNTGELFF.

The chain couples TRBV6-5 to TRBJ2-7; 11 bases agree with TRBD2. The CDR3 covers 14 residues. The V gene's germline CDR1 is MNHEY and CDR2 SVGAGI. V shed 7 bases, J shed 4 bases, and the junction held 6 bases outside the gene matches. The CDR3 bases are TGTGCCAGCACGCCGGGACTAGCGGCGTACGAGCAGTACTTC. Amino acids: CASTPGLAAYEQYF.

The chain employs TRBV6-5 and TRBJ2-3; 8 positions agree with TRBD2. The J segment lost 6 bases and the V segment lost 5 bases, leaving 7 bases of the junction unmatched. Germline loops: CDR1 MNHEY, CDR2 SVGAGI. CDR3 size: 14 residues. CDR3 DNA: TGTGCCAGCAGTCCGGGACTAGAGTCGGATACGCAGTATTTT. Its translation: CASSPGLESDTQYF.

V usage is TRBV6-1 and J usage is TRBJ2-5, with a tentative D call TRBD1 (5 bases). Trimming shortened V by 3 bases and J by 3 bases, and 17 bases separated the two germline ends. CDR1 and CDR2 from the germline V gene are MNHNS and SASEGT. The CDR3 has 16 residues. The DNA for the CDR3 is TGTGCCAGCAGTGATTATCTGGGGCCAGGCAAAGAGACCCAGTACTTC. It codes for CASSDYLGPGKETQYF.

The chain is built from TRBV27 and TRBJ1-5; weak D call: TRBD1 (5 bases). Germline V gene sequence: CDR1 MNHEY, CDR2 SMNVEV (reference sequence). The CDR3 is 13 amino acids. V dropped 5 bases and J dropped 4 bases, with 9 bases sitting between them. CDR3 in DNA: TGTGCCAGCAGTGATGGGGGGAATCAGCCCCAGCATTTT. This gives the protein CASSDGGNQPQHF.

This rearrangement joins TRBV5-1 to TRBJ2-7; 12 bases map to TRBD1. Germline V gene sequence: CDR1 SGHRS, CDR2 YFSETQ. This CDR3 has 15 residues. Unmatched junction bases numbered 10, after V lost 5 bases and J lost 7 bases. The CDR3 reads CASRLGTGGAGEQYF. CDR3 DNA: TGCGCCAGCAGACTTGGGACAGGGGGCGCGGGTGAGCAGTACTTC.

This clone was found a few times. Other DNA sequences from this sample encode an identical CDR3 as well. The chain couples TRBV6-1 to TRBJ2-7; D might be TRBD1 (6 bases). The CDR3 consists of 14 residues. V was clipped by 8 bases and J by 2 bases, with 16 bases between them. From germline, CDR1 is MNHNS and CDR2 SASEGT. CDR3 loop: CASRTGTGPYEQYF. The CDR3 DNA is TGTGCCAGCCGAACAGGGACCGGACCCTACGAGCAGTACTTC.

The gene calls are TRBV11-2 and TRBJ2-5; D perhaps matches TRBD2 (6 bases). The CDR3 contains 17 residues. The ends were cut back, 5 bases at V and 5 bases at J, with 24 bases in the middle. Germline assignment: CDR1 SGHAT and CDR2 FQNNGV. The CDR3 coding sequence is TGTGCCAGCAGCCCCGGAGTTGGTAGCGGAGCGGTGGAGACCCAGTACTTC. It translates to CASSPGVGSGAVETQYF.

The V gene is TRBV5-6, the J gene TRBJ2-1, with 13 bases matching TRBD2. Per the germline V gene, CDR1 is SGHDT and CDR2 is YYEEEE. This CDR3 has 15 residues. V lost 4 bases to trimming and J lost 8 bases; unmatched junction nucleotides: 6. CDR3 protein: CASSLGLAGADEQFF. CDR3 DNA: TGTGCCAGCAGCCTAGGACTAGCGGGAGCGGATGAGCAGTTCTTC.

This clone was detected only a few times. This CDR3 is CASSLEGTASYGYTF. The CDR3 DNA reads TGTGCCAGCAGCTTGGAAGGTACAGCCTCATATGGCTACACCTTC. The J gene is TRBJ1-2, the V gene TRBV5-4; unclear D gene. The germline CDR1 and CDR2 sequences are SGHNT and YYREEE (reference sequence). The CDR3 is 15 amino acids. V was cut by 0 bases and J by 5 bases, with 14 bases left in between.

This clone came up a few times. This chain connects TRBV7-9 to TRBJ2-1; D gene ambiguous. The CDR3 has 16 residues. The V gene lost 3 bases and the J gene lost 0 bases, with 12 bases spanning the gap. Germline V gene data show CDR1 as SEHNR and CDR2 as FQNEAQ (reference sequence). CDR3 residues: CASSFGSANSYNEQFF. DNA for the CDR3: TGTGCCAGCAGCTTCGGGTCGGCAAACTCCTACAATGAGCAGTTCTTC.

Only a few counts were recorded for this clone. CDR3 nucleotide sequence: TGTGCCAGCAGCAGACAGGGGATGCTTGGCTACACCTTC. Amino acid sequence: CASSRQGMLGYTF. The J gene is TRBJ1-2, the V gene TRBV2, with 8 nucleotides matching TRBD1. Trimming at V came to 6 bases and at J to 7 bases, leaving 7 bases not matched to a gene. Per germline, CDR1 SNHLY and CDR2 FYNNEI. The CDR3 totals 13 residues.

This clone was seen more than once but under ten times. The chain joins TRBV4-2 to TRBJ2-7; perhaps TRBD1 as D (6 bases). CDR3 length: 16 residues. Trimming cost V 0 bases and J 2 bases, with 14 bases left between them. Germline V gives CDR1 LGHNA, CDR2 YNFKEQ. CDR3 loop: CASSQDWPGVTYEQYF. The CDR3 DNA sequence: TGTGCCAGCAGCCAAGATTGGCCAGGGGTGACCTACGAGCAGTACTTC.

In regard to this clone: Its ends do not fully match the called genes, so a read error is possible. This chain connects TRBV7-7 to TRBJ2-6; 12 bases are a match to TRBD1. Germline V gene sequence: CDR1 SSHAT, CDR2 FNYEAQ (reference sequence). This CDR3 has 16 residues. The CDR3 loop is CASSSGQGAGANVLTF. CDR3 DNA: TGTGCTAGCAGCTCGGGACAGGGGGCCGGGGCCAACGTCCTGACTTTC.

This chain uses TRBV7-2 with TRBJ1-5; D might be TRBD1 (6 bases). The CDR3 has 16 residues. The ends were cut back, 1 base at V and 4 bases at J, with 14 bases in the middle. The germline V gene encodes CDR1 SGHTA and CDR2 FQGNSA. CDR3 region: CASSLVVTGPNQPQHF. For the CDR3, the DNA is TGTGCCAGCAGCTTAGTCGTGACAGGCCCGAATCAGCCCCAGCATTTT.

The chain uses TRBV28 and TRBJ2-7, with D perhaps matching TRBD1 (6 bases). This CDR3 spans 15 amino acids. Trimming took 6 bases from V and 4 from J, leaving 19 bases between them. From germline, CDR1 is MDHEN and CDR2 SYDVKM. DNA for the CDR3: TGTGCCAGCAGGCCGACCGGGACAAAGTATTACGAGCAGTACTTC. Residues: CASRPTGTKYYEQYF. The whole variable domain, remainder taken from reference TRBV28 and TRBJ2-7, is DVKVTQSSRYLVKRTGEKVFLECVQDMDHENMFWYRQDPGLGLRLIYFSYDVKMKEKGDIPEGYSVSREKKERFSLILESASTNQTSMYLCASRPTGTKYYEQYFGPGTRLTVT.

The V gene is TRBV6-5, the J gene TRBJ2-5; 8 bases match TRBD2. This CDR3 spans 15 amino acids. V lost 5 bases and J lost 2; bases outside the gene matches: 7. CDR1 MNHEY and CDR2 SVGAGI come from the germline V gene. In DNA, the CDR3 is TGTGCCAGCAGTCGGGGGGGGGCAACGCAAGAGACCCAGTACTTC. Protein sequence: CASSRGGATQETQYF.

The chain joins TRBV11-3 to TRBJ2-7; D is perhaps TRBD2 (6 bases). This CDR3 contains 14 residues. Between the trimmed V and J ends, which lost 1 base and 3 bases, there was a span of 10 bases. CDR1 is SGHNT, CDR2 YENEEA, per germline. CDR3 sequence reads: CASSLVPGVYEQYF. DNA for the CDR3: TGTGCCAGCAGCTTAGTTCCGGGAGTCTACGAGCAGTACTTC. The complete variable domain, with remaining parts taken from reference TRBV11-3 and TRBJ2-7, reads EAGVVQSPRYKIIEKKQPVAFWCNPISGHNTLYWYLQNLGQGPELLIRYENEEAVDDSQLPKDRFSAERLKGVDSTLKIQPAELGDSAVYLCASSLVPGVYEQYFGPGTRLTVT.

This rearrangement joins TRBV7-9 to TRBJ2-3; a possible D gene is TRBD2 (5 bases). This CDR3 has 14 residues. V was cut by 7 bases and J by 1 base, with 12 bases left in between. The germline V gene encodes CDR1 SEHNR and CDR2 FQNEAQ (reference sequence). In nucleotides, the CDR3 is TGTGCCAGCACCTTGACTAAGGGCACAGATACGCAGTATTTT. Translation gives CASTLTKGTDTQYF.